The 5 T cell receptor beta chains listed next were all sequenced from one sample in a study of metastatic and nonmetastatic thyroid tumors. Thyroid surgery was performed in patients who had received no treatment beforehand. Using MiXCR, TCRdb reanalyzed the PCR reads. This sample yields about 60,000 clones, of which around 15% are seen a single time; about 9.4% belongs to the top ten. Source material: blood. Receptors originate from a male donor with papillary thyroid cancer or a benign thyroid nodule (not recorded which). Some clones in this sample may be carry-over from other donors' samples.

The V gene is TRBV5-1, the J gene TRBJ2-7; 7 bases fit TRBD1. Germline V gives CDR1 SGHRS, CDR2 YFSETQ. This CDR3 spans 14 amino acids. V trimming: 5 bases; J trimming: 3 bases; junction bases outside the gene matches: 8. The CDR3 loop reads CASSNPGQNYEQYF. The CDR3 DNA sequence: TGCGCCAGCAGTAACCCGGGACAGAACTACGAGCAGTACTTC.

This clone has ten or more counts. V is TRBV25-1 and J is TRBJ1-4, with D tentatively TRBD1 (6 bases). The V gene lost 6 bases and the J gene lost 3 bases, with 20 bases spanning the gap. This CDR3 is built from 17 residues. Germline V gene data show CDR1 as MGHDK and CDR2 as SYGVNS. For the CDR3, the DNA is TGTGCCAGCAGCCTGATTCAGGGGATAGGGGCTAATGAAAAACTGTTTTTT. It is translated as CASSLIQGIGANEKLFF. Filled out from reference TRBV25-1 and TRBJ1-4, the complete variable domain reads EADIYQTPRYLVIGTGKKITLECSQTMGHDKMYWYQQDPGMELHLIHYSYGVNSTEKGDLSSESTVSRIRTEHFPLTLESARPSHTSQYLCASSLIQGIGANEKLFFGSGTQLSVL.

V is TRBV6-2 or TRBV6-3 and J is TRBJ2-3; D may be TRBD2 (6 bases). The CDR3 has 17 residues. V was clipped by 6 bases and J by 1 base, with 20 bases between them. Germline CDR1 and CDR2: MNHEY and SVGEGT. CDR3 sequence (DNA): TGTGCCAGCAGACGCACGGGAGCGCGGGGACGCACAGATACGCAGTATTTT. It specifies CASRRTGARGRTDTQYF.

Many counts were recorded for this clone. The chain combines TRBV20-1 with TRBJ1-1; D unclear. This CDR3 is built from 11 residues. Germline CDR1 is DFQATT and CDR2 is SNEGSKA (reference sequence). V was trimmed by 4 bases and J by 2 bases, leaving 5 bases between them. CDR3 DNA sequence: TGCAGTGCTAACAGAAACACTGAAGCTTTCTTT. Its translation: CSANRNTEAFF.

This clone was counted ten times or more. The rearrangement links TRBV5-4 to TRBJ2-7, with TRBD1 matching 8 bases. The V gene's germline CDR1 is SGHNT and CDR2 YYREEE (reference sequence). V gave up 1 base and J gave up 2 bases; unmatched junction bases: 2. The CDR3 is 14 residues long. The CDR3 here is CASSLSGGTYEQYF. In nucleotides, the CDR3 is TGTGCCAGCAGCTTGTCAGGGGGCACCTACGAGCAGTACTTC.